This T cell receptor (beta chain) was sequenced during a study of post-analysis software for immune sequencing data. Study as a whole: Disease trajectories encompassed relapsing-remitting, secondary progressive and progressive-relapsing multiple sclerosis.

Each TCR beta cDNA library carried unique molecular identifiers. TCRdb reanalysed the PCR reads using MiXCR and keeps one entry per CDR3 protein. The sample holds about 760,000 distinct CDR3 sequences, 30% seen once. Between the trimmed V and J ends, which lost 6 bases and 7 bases, there was a span of 11 bases. There are 12 residues in the CDR3. Concerning this clonotype: Its antigen is not identified.

Findings and limits, study-wide: Among four to six TRBV segments more frequent in patients than controls were TRBV5-6, TRBV5-1 and TRBV20-1. The normalized Chao1 diversity of multiple sclerosis patients was significantly lower than that of controls.

This receptor was obtained from a girl between 5 and 17 years old with multiple sclerosis. The chain carries TRBV12-3 or TRBV12-4 and TRBJ2-3, with a weak D call TRBD1 (5 bases). The sample was blood. The CDR3 coding sequence is TGTGCCAGCAGGCACCAGGGCTATACGCAGTATTTT. Translating it yields CASRHQGYTQYF.